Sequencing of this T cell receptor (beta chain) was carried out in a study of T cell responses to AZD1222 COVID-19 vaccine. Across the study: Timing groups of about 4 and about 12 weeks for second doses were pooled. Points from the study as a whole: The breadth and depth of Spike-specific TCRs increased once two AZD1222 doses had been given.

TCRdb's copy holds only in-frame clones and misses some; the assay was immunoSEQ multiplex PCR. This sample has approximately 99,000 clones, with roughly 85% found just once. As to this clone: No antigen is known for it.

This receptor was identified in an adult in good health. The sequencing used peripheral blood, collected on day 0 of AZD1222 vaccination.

CDR3 sequence: CASSPWAFSNQPQHF. CDR3 nucleotide sequence: TGTGCCAGCTCCCCTTGGGCCTTTAGCAATCAGCCCCAGCATTTT. The chain recombines TRBV2 with TRBJ1-5; D gene unclear. The CDR3 runs 15 residues. V lost 8 bases, J lost 0 bases, and 14 bases lay in between. Germline V lookup: CDR1 SNHLY, CDR2 FYNNEI.